The TCR beta chain under discussion was sequenced for a study of relationships among human T cell subsets (dated by TCRdb to about 2010). Background on the whole study: Eight distinct blood T cell populations were sequenced: pan T, CD8 cytotoxic, regulatory, Th1, Th2, naive plus transitional, activated and memory cells.

Libraries came from multiplex PCR. The sequencer listed for this sample is 454 GS FLX. Semiquantitative ARM-PCR was used to amplify the TCR alpha and beta CDR3 regions from mRNA. In ARM-PCR, tagged nested gene-specific primers were used first, and communal superprimers then performed exponential amplification. Before the second amplification round was performed on first-round PCR products, the nested primers were removed by exonuclease. The amplicons were sequenced on the 454 platform, a system that can rapidly sequence millions of DNA fragments without cloning bias. An effective read was defined as a read mappable to both V and J germline segments. Per the source publication's procedure: IRmap was used to assign reads to germline V, D and J segments, and IRmap relies on pyromap, a Smith-Waterman modification adapted to 454 sequencing errors. Cutoffs set at the 99th percentile of alignment scores from simulated random sequences were applied to filter D-beta assignments. The CDR3 was taken to be the amino acids lying between the conserved V-segment Y[YFLI]C motif and the J-segment [FW]GXGT motif. Repertoire diversity was estimated with a compound Poisson process model previously applied to large-scale EST data. A cross-contamination detection procedure was applied to argue against sample contamination as the source of shared CDR3s. TCRdb cleaned the public reads at Q25 with fastp, built clones with MiXCR and kept in-frame beta chains. One record per CDR3 amino acid sequence lists the most common genes and DNA. These V and J calls derive from TCRdb rather than the authors' analysis. The sample table holds about 4,000 distinct CDR3 sequences, of which about 51% were seen once. The leading ten clones occupy 2.5% to 3.5% of the sample.

After CD4+CD56+ NKT cells were removed, anti-CD294 beads were used to select Th2 cells as CD4+CD25-CD294+ cells. Miltenyi superparamagnetic beads coated with subset-specific monoclonal antibodies were used for isolation of the T cell subsets. Peripheral blood was used as the source from which all T cell populations were isolated. Mononuclear cells were obtained from whole blood by Ficoll separation, and monocytes were then depleted with anti-CD14 microbeads. Isolated cell populations were immediately resuspended in RNAprotect reagent. The investigation overall reported the following: Over 55% of CD8+ cytotoxic sequences belonged to clones with over 100 reads, whereas regulatory and Th2 subsets showed few such clones. Substantial CDR3 sharing among Th1, Th2 and regulatory T cells was interpreted as suggesting stochastic cell fate choices. The bead-based sorting could not exclude a CD4+CD8+ double-positive population. The seven subsets showed no statistically significant differences in V, D and J usage, CDR3 length, or N-nucleotide additions.

V loses 5 bases of germline sequence and J loses 7 bases, and the interval between the two ends is 17 bases. The CDR3 sequence runs 14 residues, both termini included. Left in the record is the CDR3 DNA by itself, 42 bases read in frame from the first base. CDR1 and CDR2 were assigned from the germline V gene as SGHAT and FQNNGV. As regards this clonotype: There is no known antigen for this receptor. No conserved phenylalanine or tryptophan is present at the end of the CDR3, so a read error is the likely explanation.

Rearrangement joined TRBV11-2 to TRBJ1-1; the D segment could be TRBD1, given 5 matching bases. The sample taken for sequencing was CD4+ Th2 cells sorted from blood. This specimen's cell subset or site label, interpreted: CD4+CD25-CD294+ T helper 2 cells. The clonotype was recovered from a man aged 40-50 years in good health. The DNA sequence reads TGTGCCAGCAGCAAGAACGGCCAAGGGGATGAAGCTTTCCTT. This is translated as CASSKNGQGDEAFL.